The 29 T cell receptor beta chains below all came from one sample that was sequenced in a study of cytomegalovirus exposure and HLA in healthy donors. The table came from immunoSEQ multiplex PCR; TCRdb's copy has only in-frame clones and leaves some out. The sample holds 220,000 or so clones, around 90% seen once. The sequencing input was PBMCs. The origin of the receptors is a woman aged 18 to 35 in good health and CMV-seronegative.

This clone was found many times. The chain links TRBV5-1 to TRBJ1-2; 8 bases line up with TRBD1. The CDR3 runs 11 residues. Germline V gene lookup returns CDR1 SGHRS and CDR2 YFSETQ. The V segment lost 6 bases and the J segment 8 bases; nucleotides outside the gene matches: 3. CDR3 protein: CASNSGGGYTF. The CDR3 bases are TGCGCCAGCAATTCAGGGGGCGGCTACACCTTC.

The gene calls are TRBV7-9 and TRBJ1-3; a possible D gene is TRBD1 (5 bases). CDR1 and CDR2 (germline): SEHNR, FQNEAQ (reference sequence). V lost 5 bases to trimming and J lost 8 bases, with 19 bases between them. This CDR3 spans 15 amino acids. In nucleotides, the CDR3 is TGTGCCAGCAGCCCCGAGTGGTCTTTAGGGGACACCATATATTTT. The encoded protein is CASSPEWSLGDTIYF.

This chain links TRBV28 with TRBJ2-3, with 7 bases that match TRBD1. V lost 6 bases and J lost 2; bases outside the gene matches: 8. The CDR3 extends over 15 amino acids. Germline-derived CDR1 and CDR2 are MDHEN and SYDVKM. The CDR3 region has the DNA TGTGCCAGCAGCAGGAACAGGGGCCTCACAGATACGCAGTATTTT. Translated: CASSRNRGLTDTQYF.

The chain is built from TRBV27 and TRBJ1-1, with D uncertain. Germline CDR1 MNHEY, CDR2 SMNVEV (reference sequence). V was cut by 5 bases and J by 7 bases, with 26 bases left in between. The CDR3 contains 17 residues. CDR3 in DNA: TGTGCCAGCAGTCCACCCCCACGGTTGTTTGCTGCGTATGAAGCTTTCTTT. Its translation: CASSPPPRLFAAYEAFF.

This sequence joins TRBV5-4 and TRBJ2-7; maybe TRBD2 (6 bases). V shed 3 bases and J shed 0 bases, with 13 bases lying between them. Germline V gene lookup returns CDR1 SGHNT and CDR2 YYREEE (reference sequence). This CDR3 contains 15 residues. The CDR3 coding sequence is TGTGCCAGCAGCTCCCCGGGCGGGGACTCCTACGAGCAGTACTTC. Translation gives CASSSPGGDSYEQYF.

The V call is TRBV30, the J call TRBJ2-2, with D hard to call. The CDR3 loop spans 13 amino acids. V was shortened by 2 bases and J by 7 bases, with 11 bases between the two germline ends. CDR1 and CDR2 (germline): GTSNPN, SVGIG (reference sequence). This CDR3 is CAWSSGGIGELFF. CDR3 nucleotides: TGTGCCTGGAGTTCTGGCGGAATCGGGGAGCTGTTTTTT.

V gene TRBV5-4 combines with J gene TRBJ1-5; 8 bases are shared with TRBD1. The germline V gene encodes CDR1 SGHNT and CDR2 YYREEE (reference sequence). The length of the CDR3 is 14 residues. V dropped 0 bases and J dropped 9; count of bases not matched to a gene: 5. The CDR3 nucleotides read TGTGCCAGCAGCTTGGAGCCAGGGGGCTTGCCCCAGCATTTT. It yields the protein CASSLEPGGLPQHF.

The chain has TRBV11-2 and TRBJ2-7; TRBD1 is a possible D gene (6 bases). V lost 1 base and J 6 bases, leaving 16 bases between the germline ends. The CDR3 consists of 15 residues. Germline values: CDR1 SGHAT, CDR2 FQNNGV. The CDR3 loop reads CASSLAPGAVGEQYF. CDR3 coding DNA: TGTGCCAGCAGCTTAGCCCCAGGGGCGGTGGGCGAGCAGTACTTC.

The rearrangement links TRBV5-1 to TRBJ1-1; D ambiguous. This CDR3 contains 15 residues. V shed 0 bases and J shed 4 bases, with 13 bases lying between them. Germline assignment: CDR1 SGHRS and CDR2 YFSETQ. As DNA, the CDR3 is TGCGCCAGCAGCTTGGAGGAGGGAGGGCTCACTGAAGCTTTCTTT. Protein: CASSLEEGGLTEAFF.

DNA for the CDR3: TGCGCCAGCAGACTAACGACGCCCCCGACTAATGAAAAACTGTTTTTT. It codes for CASRLTTPPTNEKLFF. The chain couples TRBV5-1 to TRBJ1-4; D uncertain. Trimming removed 5 bases at V and 2 bases at J, with 16 bases between. The CDR3 has 16 residues. Germline V lookup: CDR1 SGHRS, CDR2 YFSETQ.

V and J are TRBV5-1 and TRBJ1-6; D unresolved. The V gene's germline CDR1 is SGHRS and CDR2 YFSETQ. V shed 3 bases and J shed 5 bases, with 24 bases lying between them. The CDR3 has 19 amino acids. The CDR3 DNA follows: TGCGCCAGCAGCTACAGTGGTCTCGCCTCCTCAACAAATAATTCACCCCTCCACTTT. Its translation: CASSYSGLASSTNNSPLHF.

The chain recombines TRBV13 with TRBJ2-7; 14 positions agree with TRBD2. Unmatched junction bases numbered 4, after V lost 5 bases and J lost 4 bases. From germline, CDR1 is PRHDT and CDR2 FYEKMQ (reference sequence). The CDR3 is 15 amino acids. The CDR3 DNA is TGTGCCAGCAGCGACGGGACTAGCGGGAGATACGAGCAGTACTTC. Translated, it gives CASSDGTSGRYEQYF.

In its sample, this clone was seen once. The chain combines TRBV30 with TRBJ2-3; 9 bases agree with TRBD1. There are 15 residues in the CDR3. Trimming removed 5 bases from V and 5 bases from J; junction bases left unmatched: 11. Germline CDR1 is GTSNPN and CDR2 is SVGIG (reference sequence). The CDR3: CAWRLGDRVEDTQYF. The CDR3, as DNA: TGTGCCTGGCGTTTAGGGGACAGGGTGGAAGATACGCAGTATTTT.

This rearrangement joins TRBV7-2 to TRBJ1-1, with TRBD1 as a possible D gene (5 bases). V gave up 0 bases and J gave up 5 bases, with 13 bases separating them. The CDR3 length is 15 residues. Per germline, CDR1 SGHTA and CDR2 FQGNSA. CDR3 DNA: TGTGCCAGCAGCTTAGCGGCTTTTGGGGGGACTGAAGCTTTCTTT. Translating it yields CASSLAAFGGTEAFF. Looking up the rest from reference TRBV7-2 and TRBJ1-1 gives the full variable domain: GAGVSQSPSNKVTEKGKDVELRCDPISGHTALYWYRQSLGQGLEFLIYFQGNSAPDKSGLPSDRFSAERTGGSVSTLTIQRTQQEDSAVYLCASSLAAFGGTEAFFGQGTRLTVV.

The J gene is TRBJ2-3, the V gene TRBV5-8; D gene uncertain. V lost 1 base and J lost 4, with 13 bases in between. CDR3 length: 15 residues. The germline V gene encodes CDR1 SGHTS and CDR2 YDEGEE. The CDR3 reads CASSLLPNIADTQYF. CDR3 sequence (DNA): TGTGCCAGCAGCTTGCTCCCGAACATCGCAGATACGCAGTATTTT.

This clone was observed a single time. The chain combines TRBV6-5 with TRBJ1-4; D remains unclear. Germline CDR1 reads MNHEY; CDR2 reads SVGAGI. The length of the CDR3 is 15 residues. V gave up 5 bases and J gave up 0 bases, with 10 bases separating them. CDR3 residues: CASSNDGATNEKLFF. For the CDR3, the DNA is TGTGCCAGCAGTAACGACGGGGCAACTAATGAAAAACTGTTTTTT.

The genes are TRBV7-2 and TRBJ2-2; unclear D gene. Trimming removed 2 bases at V and 5 bases at J, with 6 bases between. Germline values: CDR1 SGHTA, CDR2 FQGNSA. This CDR3 has 13 amino acids. CDR3 bases: TGTGCCAGCAGCTTAATACAAACCGGGGAGCTGTTTTTT. Translation gives CASSLIQTGELFF.

This chain connects TRBV28 to TRBJ1-4, with 7 bases aligning to TRBD1. CDR1 is MDHEN and CDR2 is SYDVKM in the germline V gene. Trimming cost V 6 bases and J 2 bases; bases outside gene matches: 6. This CDR3 has 15 residues. CDR3 in DNA: TGTGCCAGCAGGACGCCGACAGGGACTAATGAAAAACTGTTTTTT. This gives the protein CASRTPTGTNEKLFF.

The V gene is TRBV5-4, the J gene TRBJ1-2, with D tentatively TRBD1 (5 bases). Trimming cost V 9 bases and J 7 bases, with 16 bases left between them. The CDR3 has 12 amino acids. Germline V gene lookup returns CDR1 SGHNT and CDR2 YYREEE (reference sequence). DNA of the CDR3: TGTGCCATCCTAGGGGTTGCCGGTGGCTACACCTTC. Amino acids: CAILGVAGGYTF.

This chain joins TRBV11-1 and TRBJ2-7; 8 bases line up with TRBD1. V trimming: 5 bases; J trimming: 2 bases; junction bases outside the gene matches: 5. Germline V lookup: CDR1 SGHAT, CDR2 FQDESV (reference sequence). The CDR3 runs 14 residues. For the CDR3, the DNA is TGTGCCAGCAGCCACGGACAGGGCGCCTACGAGCAGTACTTC. Translation: CASSHGQGAYEQYF.

The J gene is TRBJ2-3, the V gene TRBV7-6; D perhaps matches TRBD2 (6 bases). There are 19 residues in the CDR3. With 5 bases removed from V and 0 bases from J, the gap between germline ends came to 24 bases. Germline CDR1 is SGHVS and CDR2 is FNYEAQ. The CDR3 nucleotides read TGTGCCAGCAGCGCCTTCCACGCGGGACCCATTCCTAGCACAGATACGCAGTATTTT. Translation gives CASSAFHAGPIPSTDTQYF. Supplemented by reference TRBV7-6 and TRBJ2-3, the full variable domain reads GAGVSQSPRYKVTKRGQDVALRCDPISGHVSLYWYRQALGQGPEFLTYFNYEAQQDKSGLPNDRFSAERPEGSISTLTIQRTEQRDSAMYRCASSAFHAGPIPSTDTQYFGPGTRLTVL.

The genes are TRBV11-1 and TRBJ2-1; 9 bases line up with TRBD2. The CDR3 consists of 18 residues. CDR1 and CDR2 (germline): SGHAT, FQDESV (reference sequence). With V trimmed by 5 bases and J by 4 bases, 15 bases remained unmatched. The CDR3 loop reads CASSPRGVAGGLYNEQFF. The CDR3, as DNA: TGTGCCAGCAGCCCGCGCGGGGTGGCGGGAGGGTTGTACAATGAGCAGTTCTTC.

The genes are TRBV6-6 and TRBJ1-1; 11 bases are a match to TRBD1. Germline V CDR1 and CDR2: MNHNY, SVGAGI (reference sequence). V lost 5 bases to trimming and J lost 5 bases; unmatched junction nucleotides: 7. This CDR3 spans 15 amino acids. CDR3 loop: CASSVKGQGVTEAFF. CDR3 nucleotide sequence: TGTGCCAGCAGTGTAAAGGGACAGGGGGTTACTGAAGCTTTCTTT.

The chain combines TRBV6-5 with TRBJ1-2; 12 nucleotides align to TRBD1. Germline V gene data show CDR1 as MNHEY and CDR2 as SVGAGI. Trimming at V came to 7 bases and at J to 7 bases, leaving 10 bases not matched to a gene. This CDR3 has 15 residues. Here the CDR3 DNA reads TGTGCCAGCATCAGGCTTACGGGACAGGGGGCTGGCTACACCTTC. It specifies CASIRLTGQGAGYTF.

The gene calls are TRBV10-3 and TRBJ2-1; 8 bases are shared with TRBD2. V was pared by 6 bases and J by 9 bases, with 10 bases of the junction left unmatched. CDR3 length: 14 amino acids. Germline CDR1 and CDR2: ENHRY and SYGVKD. The CDR3 nucleotides read TGTGCCATCAGCAACAGCGGGAGAGAGGGTGAGCAGTTCTTC. The encoded protein is CAISNSGREGEQFF.

This chain links TRBV11-3 with TRBJ1-1; the match to TRBD1 covers 7 bases. Per germline, CDR1 SGHNT and CDR2 YENEEA. J gave up 6 bases and V 1 base, and 2 bases lay outside the gene matches. The CDR3 is made up of 13 amino acids. The CDR3 coding sequence is TGTGCCAGCAGCTTAGGGGGGACAGCTGAAGCTTTCTTT. Translation: CASSLGGTAEAFF.

The chain employs TRBV19 and TRBJ2-5; tentative D call: TRBD2 (5 bases). The CDR3 runs to 15 residues. The V end was cut by 1 base, the J end by 3 bases, with 12 bases between. Germline V gives CDR1 LNHDA, CDR2 SQIVND (reference sequence). CDR3 region: CASSIAGGTKETQYF. The DNA for the CDR3 is TGTGCCAGTAGTATAGCCGGAGGTACTAAAGAGACCCAGTACTTC.

This clone was seen just once. V is TRBV27 and J is TRBJ2-1; weak D call: TRBD2 (5 bases). Trimming pared 2 bases from V and 5 bases from J, leaving 19 bases between. The CDR3 has 17 amino acids. From germline, CDR1 is MNHEY and CDR2 SMNVEV (reference sequence). CDR3 coding DNA: TGTGCCAGCAGTTTAGGCGGACCTTCTTTTAGCGACAATGAGCAGTTCTTC. It codes for CASSLGGPSFSDNEQFF.

This chain connects TRBV19 to TRBJ2-2, with D hard to call. Germline CDR1 reads LNHDA; CDR2 reads SQIVND (reference sequence). The V and J ends lost 5 bases and 3 bases respectively, with 4 bases between them. The CDR3 runs to 12 residues. CDR3 nucleotides: TGTGCCAGTAGTTCTTACACCGGGGAGCTGTTTTTT. Translated: CASSSYTGELFF.